Each of the 23 T cell receptor beta chains below was sequenced from the same sample in a study of blood T cell repertoires in COVID-19. Libraries were prepared by immunoSEQ multiplex PCR; TCRdb keeps only in-frame clonotypes and omits some of them. This repertoire shows about 300,000 clones, 85% to 90% found once; its top ten account for around 4.4%. Sequencing was carried out using peripheral blood. The receptors were sampled from a man in his forties or fifties with acute or convalescent COVID-19.

V gene TRBV2 combines with J gene TRBJ1-2; maybe TRBD1 (6 bases). CDR1 is SNHLY, CDR2 FYNNEI, per germline. This CDR3 comprises 14 residues. V was shortened by 0 bases and J by 2 bases, with 7 bases between the two germline ends. The CDR3: CASSEAGQNYGYTF. The CDR3 DNA follows: TGTGCCAGCAGTGAAGCTGGACAGAACTATGGCTACACCTTC.

The chain joins TRBV3-1 (or the pseudogene TRBV3-2) to TRBJ1-1; no reliable D call. The CDR3 consists of 14 residues. Between the trimmed V and J ends, which lost 2 bases and 1 base, there was a span of 8 bases. Looked up from germline, CDR1 is LGHDT and CDR2 is YNNKEL (reference sequence). The CDR3 nucleotides are TGTGCCAGCAGCCAACCACCCGGGAACACTGAAGCTTTCTTT. This sequence encodes CASSQPPGNTEAFF.

The chain is built from TRBV19 and TRBJ1-5; a weak D match, TRBD1 (5 bases). The germline gives CDR1 LNHDA, CDR2 SQIVND (reference sequence). The CDR3 is made up of 16 amino acids. The V gene lost 2 bases and the J gene lost 1 base, with 12 bases spanning the gap. The CDR3 is CASSITREESNQPQHF. CDR3 coding DNA: TGTGCCAGTAGTATAACCAGGGAGGAAAGCAATCAGCCCCAGCATTTT. Full variable domain (rest looked up from reference TRBV19 and TRBJ1-5): DGGITQSPKYLFRKEGQNVTLSCEQNLNHDAMYWYRQDPGQGLRLIYYSQIVNDFQKGDIAEGYSVSREKKESFPLTVTSAQKNPTAFYLCASSITREESNQPQHFGDGTRLSIL.

The chain carries TRBV11-3 and TRBJ2-1; 7 bases match TRBD1. This CDR3 has 14 residues. Germline assignment: CDR1 SGHNT and CDR2 YENEEA. V lost 6 bases and J lost 7; bases outside the gene matches: 9. The CDR3 nucleotides read TGTGCCAGCAGTAATCGACAGGGTGGAAATGAGCAGTTCTTC. It encodes CASSNRQGGNEQFF. The whole variable domain, filled in from reference TRBV11-3 and TRBJ2-1, reads EAGVVQSPRYKIIEKKQPVAFWCNPISGHNTLYWYLQNLGQGPELLIRYENEEAVDDSQLPKDRFSAERLKGVDSTLKIQPAELGDSAVYLCASSNRQGGNEQFFGPGTRLTVL.

This chain joins TRBV5-8 and TRBJ2-3; 11 bases agree with TRBD2. CDR3 length: 18 residues. Germline CDR1 SGHTS, CDR2 YDEGEE. V dropped 0 bases and J dropped 2; count of bases not matched to a gene: 8. The CDR3 is CASSLDPLAGGLTDTQYF. CDR3 coding DNA: TGTGCCAGCAGCTTGGACCCCCTAGCGGGGGGACTCACAGATACGCAGTATTTT.

In DNA form, the CDR3 reads TGTGCCAGCTCACCCTCGGGACAGGGACTTCACACCTTC. Translating it yields CASSPSGQGLHTF. This rearrangement joins TRBV18 to TRBJ1-2; TRBD1 aligns across 9 bases. This CDR3 contains 13 residues. The J segment lost 12 bases and the V segment lost 3 bases, leaving 8 bases of the junction unmatched. Germline V lookup: CDR1 KGHSH, CDR2 LQKENI.

The chain employs TRBV12-3 or TRBV12-4 and TRBJ2-7; tentatively, D is TRBD1 (5 bases). Trimming left V 7 bases short and J 5 bases short, with 15 bases between. This CDR3 comprises 13 residues. DNA for the CDR3: TGTGCCAGCACCTTCAGGGTCCCCCACGAGCAGTACTTC. Translation gives CASTFRVPHEQYF.

This chain connects TRBV6-6 to TRBJ1-1; 8 positions agree with TRBD1. Germline V gives CDR1 MNHNY, CDR2 SVGAGI (reference sequence). This CDR3 contains 13 residues. J was trimmed by 10 bases and V by 5 bases; bases with no gene match: 9. This CDR3 reads CASSHGGDRGAFF. The DNA of the CDR3 is TGTGCCAGCAGTCATGGGGGTGACAGGGGAGCTTTCTTT.

The V and J genes are TRBV7-2 and TRBJ2-3, with a possible D match to TRBD2 (7 bases). V was cut by 4 bases and J by 4 bases, with 15 bases left in between. Germline V gene data show CDR1 as SGHTA and CDR2 as FQGNSA. This CDR3 has 15 residues. This chain's CDR3 is CASSSQRGGADTQYF. Here the CDR3 DNA reads TGTGCCAGCAGCTCCCAGAGGGGGGGGGCAGATACGCAGTATTTT.

The chain couples TRBV25-1 to TRBJ2-1, with TRBD2 matching 9 bases. The CDR3 consists of 15 residues. The germline V gene encodes CDR1 MGHDK and CDR2 SYGVNS. V trimming: 3 bases; J trimming: 10 bases; junction bases outside the gene matches: 10. The CDR3 nucleotides read TGTGCCAGCAGTGAGTTCTCTAGCGGGGCAACGGAGCAGTTCTTC. The encoded protein is CASSEFSSGATEQFF.

The chain carries TRBV27 and TRBJ1-2; D is perhaps TRBD1 (6 bases). The CDR3 length is 13 residues. Per the germline V gene, CDR1 is MNHEY and CDR2 is SMNVEV (reference sequence). Trimming took off 2 bases at V and 5 bases at J, with 9 bases between the two ends. CDR3 bases: TGTGCCAGCAGTTTAGTAGGGGGTTATGGCTACACCTTC. Translation: CASSLVGGYGYTF.

The genes are TRBV18 and TRBJ1-1; D is unclear. The CDR3 is made up of 15 amino acids. Germline CDR1 reads KGHSH; CDR2 reads LQKENI. V was pared by 3 bases and J by 3 bases, with 14 bases between. For the CDR3, the DNA is TGTGCCAGCTCACCTCCCACCACGCGAGACACTGAAGCTTTCTTT. Amino acid sequence: CASSPPTTRDTEAFF. Supplemented by reference TRBV18 and TRBJ1-1, the full variable domain reads NAGVMQNPRHLVRRRGQEARLRCSPMKGHSHVYWYRQLPEEGLKFMVYLQKENIIDESGMPKERFSAEFPKEGPSILRIQQVVRGDSAAYFCASSPPTTRDTEAFFGQGTRLTVV.

The V and J genes are TRBV11-2 and TRBJ1-1; D is perhaps TRBD1 (6 bases). Germline CDR1 reads SGHAT; CDR2 reads FQNNGV. This CDR3 spans 15 amino acids. Trimming took off 2 bases at V and 4 bases at J, with 14 bases between the two ends. CDR3 bases: TGTGCCAGCAGCTTAATCCAGGGGTCTATCACTGAAGCTTTCTTT. This sequence encodes CASSLIQGSITEAFF. The full variable domain, with the rest looked up from reference TRBV11-2 and TRBJ1-1, is EAGVAQSPRYKIIEKRQSVAFWCNPISGHATLYWYQQILGQGPKLLIQFQNNGVVDDSQLPKDRFSAERLKGVDSTLKIQPAKLEDSAVYLCASSLIQGSITEAFFGQGTRLTVV.

J is TRBJ1-5 and V is TRBV28; D is unclear. Germline loops: CDR1 MDHEN, CDR2 SYDVKM. Trimming took 5 bases from V and 2 from J, leaving 16 bases between them. This CDR3 is built from 16 residues. CDR3 bases: TGTGCCAGCAGTCCGCCCGCCCCCGGAGGCAATCAGCCCCAGCATTTT. Translating it yields CASSPPAPGGNQPQHF.

This sequence joins TRBV5-1 and TRBJ2-1; 11 bases agree with TRBD1. CDR3 length equals 15 residues. The J segment lost 5 bases and the V segment lost 3 bases, leaving 4 bases of the junction unmatched. Germline CDR1 is SGHRS and CDR2 is YFSETQ. CDR3 DNA sequence: TGCGCCAGCAGCTGGACAGGGGGCTGGGACAATGAGCAGTTCTTC. It is translated as CASSWTGGWDNEQFF.

The CDR3, as DNA: TGCGCCAGCAGCTTGGAGGCAGGGGGCAATGAAAAACTGTTTTTT. This encodes CASSLEAGGNEKLFF. The rearrangement links TRBV5-1 to TRBJ1-4; TRBD1 agrees at 8 bases. CDR1 SGHRS and CDR2 YFSETQ come from the germline V gene. The CDR3 covers 15 residues. V lost 0 bases, J lost 5 bases, and 3 bases stayed unmatched.

J is TRBJ1-5 and V is TRBV4-2; 8 positions match TRBD1. Losses at the gene ends were 0 bases for V and 2 bases for J; bases not matched to a gene: 15. The CDR3 contains 20 residues. CDR1 and CDR2 (germline): LGHNA, YNFKEQ. The CDR3 spells CASSQEYNGQGANGNQPQHF. The CDR3 region has the DNA TGTGCCAGCAGCCAAGAATATAATGGGCAGGGGGCAAATGGCAATCAGCCCCAGCATTTT.

The rearrangement uses TRBV15 and TRBJ1-4; D call uncertain. With 10 bases removed from V and 7 bases from J, the gap between germline ends came to 16 bases. Germline V gene sequence: CDR1 LNHNV, CDR2 YYDKDF (reference sequence). CDR3 length: 13 residues. The CDR3 region is CAIARRSGEKLFF. The CDR3 nucleotides read TGTGCCATAGCGCGGAGGAGCGGTGAAAAACTGTTTTTT.

The chain is built from TRBV5-4 and TRBJ1-2, with 9 bases matching TRBD1. Germline CDR1 reads SGHNT; CDR2 reads YYREEE (reference sequence). With V trimmed by 3 bases and J by 8 bases, 11 bases remained unmatched. The CDR3 runs 15 residues. Written as DNA, the CDR3 is TGTGCCAGCAGCTCGATGACAGGGGGACGAGGCGGCTACACCTTC. It codes for CASSSMTGGRGGYTF.

V gene TRBV7-2 combines with J gene TRBJ1-1, with 7 nucleotides matching TRBD1. The CDR3 is made up of 15 amino acids. Per the germline V gene, CDR1 is SGHTA and CDR2 is FQGNSA. Trimming at V came to 2 bases and at J to 1 base, leaving 4 bases not matched to a gene. CDR3: CASSLQGQWNTEAFF. The CDR3 DNA is TGTGCCAGCAGCTTACAGGGACAGTGGAACACTGAAGCTTTCTTT.

This chain links TRBV3-1 (or the pseudogene TRBV3-2) with TRBJ1-2; 7 bases map to TRBD1. CDR1 is LGHDT, CDR2 YNNKEL, per germline (reference sequence). Trimming took 5 bases from V and 8 from J; bases not matched to a gene: 8. The CDR3 sequence is 13 residues long. The CDR3 is CASSSSDRAGYTF. CDR3 DNA: TGTGCCAGCAGCTCCTCTGACAGGGCGGGCTACACCTTC.

This chain links TRBV27 with TRBJ1-4; 9 bases match TRBD1. Looked up from germline, CDR1 is MNHEY and CDR2 is SMNVEV (reference sequence). This CDR3 is built from 16 residues. V lost 5 bases, J lost 3 bases, and 7 bases stayed unmatched. This chain's CDR3 is CASSSSGTGSNEKLFF. In DNA form, the CDR3 reads TGTGCCAGCAGTAGCTCCGGGACAGGGTCTAATGAAAAACTGTTTTTT. The whole variable domain, remainder taken from reference TRBV27 and TRBJ1-4, is EAQVTQNPRYLITVTGKKLTVTCSQNMNHEYMSWYRQDPGLGLRQIYYSMNVEVTDKGDVPEGYKVSRKEKRNFPLILESPSPNQTSLYFCASSSSGTGSNEKLFFGSGTQLSVL.

The V gene is TRBV4-1, the J gene TRBJ2-3; 9 nucleotides align to TRBD2. The trim removed 0 bases at V and 3 bases at J, leaving 4 bases unmatched. Germline V lookup: CDR1 MGHRA, CDR2 YSYEKL. The CDR3 is 16 amino acids. The CDR3 DNA follows: TGCGCCAGCAGCCAAGATATCGCGGGGGGGACAGATACGCAGTATTTT. Residues: CASSQDIAGGTDTQYF.